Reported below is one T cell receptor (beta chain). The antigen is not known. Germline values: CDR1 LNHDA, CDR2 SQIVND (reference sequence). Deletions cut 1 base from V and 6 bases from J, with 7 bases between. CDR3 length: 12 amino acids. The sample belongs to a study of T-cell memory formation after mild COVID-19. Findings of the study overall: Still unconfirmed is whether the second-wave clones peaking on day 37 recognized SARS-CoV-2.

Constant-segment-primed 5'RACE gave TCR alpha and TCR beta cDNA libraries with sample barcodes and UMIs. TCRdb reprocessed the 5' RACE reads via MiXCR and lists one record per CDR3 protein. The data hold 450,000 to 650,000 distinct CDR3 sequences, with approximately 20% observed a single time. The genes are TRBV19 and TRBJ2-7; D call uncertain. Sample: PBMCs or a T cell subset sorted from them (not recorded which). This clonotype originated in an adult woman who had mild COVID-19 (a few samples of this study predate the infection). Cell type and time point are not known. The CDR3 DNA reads TGTGCCAGTAGTATAGGGACGGGCGAGCAGTACTTC. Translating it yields CASSIGTGEQYF.